One sample yielded the 26 T cell receptor beta chains listed below, sequenced in a study of T cells after somatic rescue of genetic block. Measured with immunoSEQ multiplex PCR; TCRdb has only the in-frame clones, and not every one. There are under 150,000 clones in the sample; 90% to 95% occur only once, and approximately 1.3% lies in the top ten. The sequenced material came from peripheral blood mononuclear cells (PBMCs). The receptors derive from a woman aged 18-30 years.

The chain recombines TRBV30 with TRBJ1-1; D remains ambiguous. CDR3 length: 12 amino acids. Trimming took 0 bases from V and 6 from J, leaving 8 bases between them. Per germline, CDR1 GTSNPN and CDR2 SVGIG (reference sequence). The CDR3 DNA is TGTGCCTGGAGTGTTCGCGAACCTGAAGCTTTCTTT. Translation: CAWSVREPEAFF.

The chain's CDR3 is CASSQGEDTEAFF. The CDR3, as DNA: TGTGCCAGCTCACAGGGCGAGGACACTGAAGCTTTCTTT. This chain joins TRBV18 and TRBJ1-1; D gene unclear. The V and J ends lost 4 bases and 3 bases respectively, with 9 bases between them. The CDR3 length is 13 residues. Germline V gene data show CDR1 as KGHSH and CDR2 as LQKENI.

The V and J genes are TRBV19 and TRBJ1-2; 7 bases map to TRBD1. The CDR3 has 12 residues. Germline lookup yields CDR1 LNHDA and CDR2 SQIVND (reference sequence). Trimming removed 6 bases from V and 4 bases from J; junction bases left unmatched: 2. The CDR3 nucleotides are TGTGCCAGTAGGGAGGGGGCCTATGGCTACACCTTC. Translating gives CASREGAYGYTF.

V gene TRBV5-1 combines with J gene TRBJ2-5, with no clear D. The germline V gene has CDR1 SGHRS and CDR2 YFSETQ. Trimming took off 2 bases at V and 5 bases at J, with 10 bases between the two ends. There are 13 residues in the CDR3. The CDR3 nucleotides read TGCGCCAGCAGCTTCACCAGCAGGGAGACCCAGTACTTC. This codes for CASSFTSRETQYF.

The gene calls are TRBV11-3 and TRBJ1-6, with 7 bases that match TRBD1. CDR3 length equals 17 residues. Germline assignment: CDR1 SGHNT and CDR2 YENEEA. Trimming cost V 5 bases and J 0 bases; bases outside gene matches: 7. The chain's CDR3 is CASSLQGKSSYNSPLHF. The CDR3 region has the DNA TGTGCCAGCAGCCTACAGGGGAAAAGCTCCTATAATTCACCCCTCCACTTT.

The V and J genes are TRBV15 and TRBJ1-2; TRBD1 agrees at 7 bases. Germline assignment: CDR1 LNHNV and CDR2 YYDKDF (reference sequence). V lost 1 base and J lost 4; bases outside the gene matches: 6. The CDR3 extends over 15 amino acids. The CDR3 region has the DNA TGTGCCACCAGCAGAGGATCGGGGACAGCCTATGGCTACACCTTC. Protein: CATSRGSGTAYGYTF.

This clone has just one count. The rearrangement joins TRBV5-1 to TRBJ2-2; a possible D gene is TRBD2 (6 bases). The CDR3 runs 16 residues. Germline values: CDR1 SGHRS, CDR2 YFSETQ. With 4 bases removed from V and 4 bases from J, the gap between germline ends came to 17 bases. DNA of the CDR3: TGCGCCAGCAGCCCCTTACTAGCATTAAGCACCGGGGAGCTGTTTTTT. Protein sequence: CASSPLLALSTGELFF.

J is TRBJ1-1 and V is TRBV20-1; the D is unclear. The CDR3 runs to 11 residues. Looked up from germline, CDR1 is DFQATT and CDR2 is SNEGSKA (reference sequence). Trimming cost V 2 bases and J 3 bases, with 4 bases left between them. The CDR3 DNA is TGCAGTGCTAGACGCGACACTGAAGCTTTCTTT. As protein: CSARRDTEAFF.

The CDR3 loop is CAISELGVTEAFF. As DNA, the CDR3 is TGTGCCATCAGTGAACTGGGTGTCACTGAAGCTTTCTTT. This chain links TRBV10-3 with TRBJ1-1; D call uncertain. With 3 bases removed from V and 4 bases from J, the gap between germline ends came to 9 bases. Germline values: CDR1 ENHRY, CDR2 SYGVKD. The CDR3 loop spans 13 amino acids.

This clone is a singleton in its sample. The chain has TRBV7-9 and TRBJ1-4; 7 bases match TRBD1. The CDR3 loop spans 16 amino acids. Germline assignment: CDR1 SEHNR and CDR2 FQNEAQ (reference sequence). V shed 4 bases and J 0 bases; nucleotides not matched to a gene: 5. In nucleotides, the CDR3 is TGTGCCAGCAGCTCCGGACAGGCCCCAACTAATGAAAAACTGTTTTTT. Translated: CASSSGQAPTNEKLFF.

The chain employs TRBV29-1 and TRBJ2-1; 9 bases map to TRBD2. The CDR3 is made up of 14 amino acids. Per the germline V gene, CDR1 is SQVTM and CDR2 is ANQGSEA. Losses at the gene ends were 3 bases for V and 4 bases for J; bases not matched to a gene: 4. CDR3: CSVDSSGTYNEQFF. CDR3 in DNA: TGCAGCGTTGACTCTAGCGGGACTTACAATGAGCAGTTCTTC.

The chain employs TRBV27 and TRBJ1-4, with D uncertain. Germline CDR1 is MNHEY and CDR2 is SMNVEV (reference sequence). This CDR3 is 13 amino acids long. Trimming took off 8 bases at V and 0 bases at J, with 7 bases between the two ends. The CDR3 DNA is TGTGCCAGCCGGGCCGCAACTAATGAAAAACTGTTTTTT. Protein: CASRAATNEKLFF.

The V gene is TRBV29-1, the J gene TRBJ2-5; D gene ambiguous. Germline V gene data show CDR1 as SQVTM and CDR2 as ANQGSEA. Between the trimmed V and J ends, which lost 1 base and 5 bases, there was a span of 11 bases. The length of the CDR3 is 13 residues. The CDR3 loop reads CSVEGASRETQYF. The CDR3 nucleotides are TGCAGCGTTGAAGGCGCATCCCGGGAGACCCAGTACTTC.

This sequence joins TRBV19 and TRBJ1-4; D possibly corresponds to TRBD1 (6 bases). The CDR3 contains 14 residues. V lost 6 bases, J lost 5 bases, and 13 bases lay in between. Per the germline V gene, CDR1 is LNHDA and CDR2 is SQIVND (reference sequence). CDR3 sequence: CASRQGLANEKLFF. The CDR3 DNA reads as TGTGCCAGTAGACAGGGTTTAGCGAATGAAAAACTGTTTTTT.

The rearrangement links TRBV18 to TRBJ1-4; 8 bases line up with TRBD1. V was clipped by 1 base and J by 8 bases; unmatched bases: 6. Germline CDR1 KGHSH, CDR2 LQKENI. CDR3 length: 15 amino acids. CDR3 bases: TGTGCCAGCTCACCACGACAGGGGATCAACGAAAAACTGTTTTTT. Its protein product is CASSPRQGINEKLFF.

The chain recombines TRBV4-3 with TRBJ1-2; no clear D gene. The CDR3 totals 14 residues. Deletions cut 5 bases from V and 4 bases from J, with 14 bases between. Germline V gene sequence: CDR1 LGHNA, CDR2 YSLEER. The CDR3 reads CASSEAAGGYGYTF. The CDR3 nucleotides read TGCGCCAGCAGCGAAGCGGCGGGAGGCTATGGCTACACCTTC.

The V and J genes are TRBV6-5 and TRBJ2-3; 7 bases are a match to TRBD2. V shed 6 bases, J shed 0 bases, and the junction held 3 bases outside the gene matches. This CDR3 is 14 amino acids long. Germline V lookup: CDR1 MNHEY, CDR2 SVGAGI. The DNA of the CDR3 is TGTGCCAGCAGCGGGGGGACTAGCACAGATACGCAGTATTTT. It yields the protein CASSGGTSTDTQYF.

The chain is built from TRBV9 and TRBJ2-7, with 10 bases that match TRBD2. Trimming cost V 0 bases and J 2 bases; bases outside gene matches: 2. In germline, CDR1 is SGDLS, CDR2 YYNGEE. This CDR3 comprises 15 residues. For the CDR3, the DNA is TGTGCCAGCAGCGTAGTAGCGGGGGGTACCTACGAGCAGTACTTC. Translating it yields CASSVVAGGTYEQYF.

As to this clone: Other nucleotide sequences from this sample produce the same CDR3. The chain combines TRBV6-5 with TRBJ2-5; TRBD1 aligns across 7 bases. The V gene end was trimmed by 5 bases and the J gene end by 2 bases; junction bases not matched to a gene: 2. Looked up from germline, CDR1 is MNHEY and CDR2 is SVGAGI. This CDR3 contains 13 residues. CDR3: CASSRGQQETQYF. The CDR3 bases are TGTGCCAGCAGTCGGGGACAGCAAGAGACCCAGTACTTC.

This chain joins TRBV2 and TRBJ2-4, with D hard to call. The germline CDR1 and CDR2 sequences are SNHLY and FYNNEI. The CDR3 has 14 residues. The germline V and J ends were trimmed by 8 bases and 0 bases, with 11 bases remaining between them. CDR3 sequence reads: CASGSKLAKNIQYF. The CDR3 DNA follows: TGTGCCAGCGGTTCTAAACTAGCCAAAAACATTCAGTACTTC.

This rearrangement joins TRBV7-9 to TRBJ1-2, with a tentative D call TRBD1 (5 bases). Looked up from germline, CDR1 is SEHNR and CDR2 is FQNEAQ (reference sequence). The V end was cut by 5 bases, the J end by 7 bases, with 14 bases between. The CDR3 runs 13 residues. The CDR3, as DNA: TGTGCCAGCAGCCGGGACGGTCGACGTGGCTACACCTTC. Encoded protein: CASSRDGRRGYTF.

This clone was seen once. The J gene is TRBJ1-4, the V gene TRBV19; D is undetermined. The CDR3 consists of 14 residues. The ends were cut back, 9 bases at V and 7 bases at J, with 18 bases in the middle. CDR1 and CDR2 from the germline V gene are LNHDA and SQIVND (reference sequence). CDR3 in DNA: TGTGCCAGCGGACTGCCGCCCCTGGGTGAAAAACTGTTTTTT. This codes for CASGLPPLGEKLFF.

The rearrangement joins TRBV28 to TRBJ1-1, with TRBD1 matching 7 bases. V trimming: 6 bases; J trimming: 7 bases; junction bases outside the gene matches: 11. The CDR3 is 14 residues long. Germline lookup yields CDR1 MDHEN and CDR2 SYDVKM. CDR3 sequence: CASRLPGGNGEAFF. CDR3 sequence (DNA): TGTGCCAGCAGACTCCCAGGGGGGAATGGTGAAGCTTTCTTT. The full variable domain, with the rest looked up from reference TRBV28 and TRBJ1-1, is DVKVTQSSRYLVKRTGEKVFLECVQDMDHENMFWYRQDPGLGLRLIYFSYDVKMKEKGDIPEGYSVSREKKERFSLILESASTNQTSMYLCASRLPGGNGEAFFGQGTRLTVV.

This sequence joins TRBV10-1 and TRBJ2-5; the match to TRBD1 covers 11 bases. This CDR3 contains 18 residues. J was trimmed by 0 bases and V by 4 bases; bases with no gene match: 10. Germline-derived CDR1 and CDR2 are WNHNN and SYGVQD (reference sequence). The CDR3 loop is CASSVDPGTGGYQETQYF. The CDR3 DNA is TGCGCCAGCAGTGTTGACCCTGGGACAGGGGGGTACCAAGAGACCCAGTACTTC.

This chain joins TRBV5-6 and TRBJ2-7; 7 bases agree with TRBD1. V dropped 6 bases and J dropped 0; count of bases not matched to a gene: 6. The CDR3 runs to 14 residues. CDR1 is SGHDT, CDR2 YYEEEE, per germline. This CDR3 reads CASIRTGLSYEQYF. The DNA for the CDR3 is TGTGCCAGCATCCGGACAGGCCTCTCCTACGAGCAGTACTTC.

The gene calls are TRBV5-4 and TRBJ2-7; D might be TRBD2 (5 bases). CDR3 length: 15 residues. V dropped 4 bases and J dropped 6 bases, with 20 bases sitting between them. Germline V gene sequence: CDR1 SGHNT, CDR2 YYREEE (reference sequence). The CDR3 is CASSPGVGGRAEQYF. The DNA for the CDR3 is TGTGCCAGCAGCCCCGGGGTGGGCGGGCGAGCCGAGCAGTACTTC.